These T cell receptor beta chains were read from a single sample in a study of blood T cell repertoires in COVID-19. The table came from immunoSEQ multiplex PCR; TCRdb's copy has only in-frame clones and leaves some out. The sample carries 150,000 to 200,000 clones, approximately 83% recorded once. The sequenced sample was peripheral blood. These receptors originate from a man aged 60-69 years with acute or convalescent COVID-19. Both conserved end residues are part of each CDR3. Only part of the rows carry a size: once, few, many, or a class if the clone is expanded.

J gene	clone size	CDR3 length	V gene	CDR3 protein
TRBJ2-2	once	15	TRBV5-1	CASREGSLNTGELFF
TRBJ2-1	.	16	TRBV6-6	CASSYIGTSAYNEQFF
TRBJ2-7	few	14	TRBV7-2	CASSRDRVSGEQYF
TRBJ2-7	.	16	TRBV14	CASRLAGGPRPYEQYF
TRBJ2-7	.	15	TRBV11-1	CASSFGTGTVYEQYF
TRBJ1-1	.	14	TRBV18	CASSLGQGVTEAFF
TRBJ1-1	.	18	TRBV24-1	CATSFQWGELQMNTEAFF
TRBJ1-2	.	13	TRBV27	CASRRQGAIGYTF
TRBJ1-2	few	11	TRBV5-1	CASRNGDGYTF
TRBJ1-4	.	14	TRBV28	CASSRTSLNEKLFF
TRBJ2-7	.	15	TRBV28	CASSFLGDRQYEQYF
TRBJ1-1	.	15	TRBV28	CASSLPGAQGTEAFF
TRBJ2-3	.	12	TRBV5-4	CASSLSSVTQYF
TRBJ2-4	.	19	TRBV19	CASSRRQGWDLAGKNIQYF
TRBJ2-5	.	18	TRBV11-2	CASSPLNLRLVPGETQYF
TRBJ2-1	many	19	TRBV5-1	CASRSGTGSQRTTYNEQFF
TRBJ2-7	.	12	TRBV2	CASRLLADEQYF
TRBJ1-5	.	15	TRBV28	CASSFIRGVGQPQHF
TRBJ2-5	.	14	TRBV9	CASSVGAGWETQYF
TRBJ2-5	once	15	TRBV7-8	CASSLEAGRQETQYF
TRBJ1-5	once	15	TRBV7-2	CASSLQGTGNQPQHF
TRBJ2-3	.	13	TRBV29-1	CSVASVSTDTQYF